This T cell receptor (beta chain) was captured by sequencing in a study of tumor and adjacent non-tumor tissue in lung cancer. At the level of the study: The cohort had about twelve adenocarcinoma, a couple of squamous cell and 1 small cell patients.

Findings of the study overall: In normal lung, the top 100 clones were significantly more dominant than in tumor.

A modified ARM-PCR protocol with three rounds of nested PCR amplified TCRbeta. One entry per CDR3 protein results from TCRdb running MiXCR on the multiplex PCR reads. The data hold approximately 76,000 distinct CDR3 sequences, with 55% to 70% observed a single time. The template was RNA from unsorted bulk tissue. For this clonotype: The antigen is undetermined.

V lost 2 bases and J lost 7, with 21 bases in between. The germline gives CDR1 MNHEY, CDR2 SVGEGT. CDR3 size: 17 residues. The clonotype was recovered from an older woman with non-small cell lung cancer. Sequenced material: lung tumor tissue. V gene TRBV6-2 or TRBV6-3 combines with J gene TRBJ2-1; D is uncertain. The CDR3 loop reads CASSYVWPTHDINEQFF. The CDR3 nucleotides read TGTGCCAGCAGTTACGTTTGGCCGACCCACGACATTAATGAGCAGTTCTTC.